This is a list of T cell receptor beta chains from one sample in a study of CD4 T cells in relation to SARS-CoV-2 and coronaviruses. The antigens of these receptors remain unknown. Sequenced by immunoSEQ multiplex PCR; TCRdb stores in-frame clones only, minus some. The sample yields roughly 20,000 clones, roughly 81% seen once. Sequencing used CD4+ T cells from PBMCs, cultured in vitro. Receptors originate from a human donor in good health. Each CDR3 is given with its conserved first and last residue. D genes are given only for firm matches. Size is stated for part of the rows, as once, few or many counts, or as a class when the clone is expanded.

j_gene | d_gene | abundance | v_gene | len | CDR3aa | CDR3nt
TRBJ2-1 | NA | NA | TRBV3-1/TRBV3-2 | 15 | CASSRNPDSYNEQFF | TGTGCCAGCAGCCGCAACCCCGACAGTTACAATGAGCAGTTCTTC
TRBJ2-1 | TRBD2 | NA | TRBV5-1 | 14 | CASRKASGNNEQFF | TGCGCCAGCAGGAAAGCTAGCGGTAACAATGAGCAGTTCTTC
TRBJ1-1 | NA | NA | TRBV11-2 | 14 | CASSYGWPPVQAFF | TGTGCCAGCAGCTACGGGTGGCCTCCCGTCCAAGCTTTCTTT
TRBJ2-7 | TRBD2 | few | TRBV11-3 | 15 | CASSPAGTSGNEQYF | TGTGCCAGCAGCCCCGCAGGGACTAGCGGGAACGAGCAGTACTTC
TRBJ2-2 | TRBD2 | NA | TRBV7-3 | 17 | CASSSRTSGSGSGELFF | TGTGCCAGCAGCTCCCGGACTAGCGGGAGCGGATCCGGGGAGCTGTTTTTT
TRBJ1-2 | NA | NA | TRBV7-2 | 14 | CASSLTGQNYGYTF | TGTGCCAGCAGCTTAACAGGACAGAACTATGGCTACACCTTC
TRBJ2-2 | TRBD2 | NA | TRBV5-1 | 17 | CASSLGGLSQNTGELFF | TGCGCCAGCAGCTTGGGGGGACTATCCCAAAACACCGGGGAGCTGTTTTTT
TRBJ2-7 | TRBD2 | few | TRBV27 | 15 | CASSFYGGLAGEQYF | TGTGCCAGCAGTTTTTACGGGGGACTAGCGGGGGAGCAGTACTTC
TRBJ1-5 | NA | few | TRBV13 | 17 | CASSFLGQIYSNQPQHF | TGTGCCAGCAGCTTCCTTGGGCAGATTTATAGCAATCAGCCCCAGCATTTT
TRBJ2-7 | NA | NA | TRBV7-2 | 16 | CASSSAVGVSSYEQYF | TGTGCCAGCAGCTCAGCGGTAGGGGTCTCCTCCTACGAGCAGTACTTC
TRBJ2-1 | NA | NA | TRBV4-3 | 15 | CASSQEAGWTNEQFF | TGCGCCAGCAGCCAAGAGGCGGGGTGGACGAATGAGCAGTTCTTC
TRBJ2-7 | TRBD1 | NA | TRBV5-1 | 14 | CASSFTGDSYEQYF | TGCGCCAGCAGCTTTACAGGGGACTCCTACGAGCAGTACTTC
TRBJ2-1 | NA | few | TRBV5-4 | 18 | CASSLALLRPSSYNEQFF | TGTGCCAGCAGCTTGGCTCTCCTCCGGCCGAGCTCCTACAATGAGCAGTTCTTC